The 19 T cell receptor beta chains given below trace back to one sample, sequenced in a study of T cell repertoires in MIS-A myocarditis (dated 2022 in TCRdb). Receptor libraries were prepared by the immunoSEQ multiplex PCR assay. As stored in TCRdb, this immuneACCESS dataset retains in-frame rearrangements with V and J assigned. A fraction of the clones does not appear; measured against another copy, unresolved V genes explain less than half of the discrepancy, and the remainder lacks a known reason. Present in this sample are 14,000 to 15,000 clones, over 70% of which were seen just once. The top ten constitute about three fifths of the sample. Sequencing was done on a sample of left ventricle heart tissue obtained at autopsy. The sample's cell subset or site, from its label and the paper: cardiac tissue sample (left or right ventricle, interventricular septum, or pericardium). These receptors all stem from a man younger than 35 with fulminant myocarditis from multisystem inflammatory syndrome in adults (MIS-A) after COVID-19.

The chain employs TRBV14 and TRBJ2-1; D tentatively reads TRBD1 or TRBD2 (5 bases each). The germline gives CDR1 SGHDN, CDR2 FVKESK. V shed 1 base and J shed 3 bases, with 7 bases lying between them. This CDR3 is built from 14 residues. The CDR3 loop reads CASSQVGDYNEQFF. As DNA, the CDR3 is TGTGCCAGCAGCCAAGTGGGGGACTACAATGAGCAGTTCTTC. Variable domain in full (rest from reference TRBV14 and TRBJ2-1): EAGVTQFPSHSVIEKGQTVTLRCDPISGHDNLYWYRRVMGKEIKFLLHFVKESKQDESGMPNNRFLAERTGGTYSTLKVQPAELEDSGVYFCASSQVGDYNEQFFGPGTRLTVL.

The rearrangement links TRBV28 to TRBJ1-1, with TRBD1 matching 9 bases. The trim removed 7 bases at V and 5 bases at J, leaving 11 bases unmatched. The CDR3 covers 15 residues. Germline-derived CDR1 and CDR2 are MDHEN and SYDVKM. CDR3 sequence: CASTAIDRGGTEAFF. DNA of the CDR3: TGTGCCAGCACCGCGATTGACAGGGGGGGAACTGAAGCTTTCTTT.

This clone was counted a single time. The V gene is TRBV2, the J gene TRBJ2-4; 7 nucleotides align to TRBD1. The germline gives CDR1 SNHLY, CDR2 FYNNEI. The CDR3 runs 16 residues. V shed 2 bases, J shed 0 bases, and the junction held 4 bases outside the gene matches. CDR3 protein: CASSETGTVAKNIQYF. In nucleotides, the CDR3 is TGTGCCAGCAGTGAAACTGGGACAGTAGCCAAAAACATTCAGTACTTC.

The genes are TRBV7-9 and TRBJ1-1, with D uncertain. The CDR3 extends over 15 amino acids. Trimming shortened V by 3 bases and J by 0 bases, and 11 bases separated the two germline ends. Germline CDR1 reads SEHNR; CDR2 reads FQNEAQ (reference sequence). The CDR3 region has the DNA TGTGCCAGCAGCTTCATGGGGATCGTGAACACTGAAGCTTTCTTT. Its protein is CASSFMGIVNTEAFF.

By share, this clone counts as medium-sized (0.01 to 0.1%). The chain has TRBV11-3 and TRBJ1-1; tentative D call: TRBD1 (6 bases). With 5 bases removed from V and 8 bases from J, the gap between germline ends came to 12 bases. Germline values: CDR1 SGHNT, CDR2 YENEEA. The CDR3 has 12 residues. CDR3 nucleotide sequence: TGTGCCAGCAGCCAAGGGGGAGAAGAAGCTTTCTTT. Its translation is CASSQGGEEAFF.

This chain links TRBV6-1 with TRBJ1-2; D unresolved. The germline CDR1 and CDR2 sequences are MNHNS and SASEGT. V was shortened by 3 bases and J by 3 bases, with 11 bases between the two germline ends. The CDR3 runs to 14 residues. This CDR3 is CASSDAVFYYGYTF. The CDR3 DNA is TGTGCCAGCAGTGATGCGGTTTTCTACTATGGCTACACCTTC.

This chain links TRBV7-2 with TRBJ2-7, with D possibly matching TRBD1 (5 bases). CDR1 and CDR2 (germline): SGHTA, FQGNSA. The CDR3 has 13 residues. V was cut by 2 bases and J by 5 bases, with 10 bases left in between. The CDR3 DNA reads as TGTGCCAGCAGCTTAAGCCGACAGAACGAGCAGTACTTC. Translated, it gives CASSLSRQNEQYF.

V usage is TRBV6-2 or TRBV6-3 and J usage is TRBJ1-2; maybe TRBD1 (5 bases). This CDR3 has 15 amino acids. Germline V lookup: CDR1 MNHEY, CDR2 SVGEGT. The V and J ends lost 3 bases and 5 bases respectively, with 16 bases between them. The CDR3 region is CASSYPGGGEYGYTF. CDR3 nucleotide sequence: TGTGCCAGCAGTTATCCGGGAGGAGGGGAATATGGCTACACCTTC.

V gene TRBV11-3 combines with J gene TRBJ1-1; D is uncertain. Trimming removed 4 bases from V and 1 base from J, with 7 bases in between. Germline V gene data show CDR1 as SGHNT and CDR2 as YENEEA. This CDR3 contains 13 residues. The CDR3 nucleotides read TGTGCCAGCAGCTCGAGTCAGAACACTGAAGCTTTCTTT. Its translation is CASSSSQNTEAFF. Drawing the rest from reference TRBV11-3 and TRBJ1-1, the complete variable domain is EAGVVQSPRYKIIEKKQPVAFWCNPISGHNTLYWYLQNLGQGPELLIRYENEEAVDDSQLPKDRFSAERLKGVDSTLKIQPAELGDSAVYLCASSSSQNTEAFFGQGTRLTVV.

The chain carries TRBV11-2 and TRBJ2-7; tentative D call: TRBD2 (6 bases). Germline V gives CDR1 SGHAT, CDR2 FQNNGV. This CDR3 region has 16 residues. Trimming stripped 6 bases from V and 0 bases from J, with 18 bases between. The CDR3 coding sequence is TGTGCCAGCAGTTGGGGGGTTAGCGGCATCTCCTACGAGCAGTACTTC. Its protein product is CASSWGVSGISYEQYF.

The V gene is TRBV19, the J gene TRBJ1-3; D is uncertain. The germline V gene has CDR1 LNHDA and CDR2 SQIVND (reference sequence). V gave up 3 bases and J gave up 0 bases, with 21 bases separating them. The CDR3 has 19 amino acids. The CDR3 bases are TGTGCCAGTAGTATCACTTCTTTTTTTTCCGGCAACTCTGGAAACACCATATATTTT. It encodes CASSITSFFSGNSGNTIYF.

The V call is TRBV4-1, the J call TRBJ2-7; 10 nucleotides match TRBD1. The CDR3 runs 15 residues. V shed 4 bases and J 0 bases; nucleotides not matched to a gene: 3. Germline V gene lookup returns CDR1 MGHRA and CDR2 YSYEKL. The CDR3 here is CASSPRDRGSYEQYF. The CDR3 nucleotides read TGCGCCAGCAGCCCCCGGGACAGGGGCTCCTACGAGCAGTACTTC.

The chain employs TRBV7-6 and TRBJ2-5; 14 nucleotides line up with TRBD2. CDR1 is SGHVS and CDR2 is FNYEAQ in the germline V gene. V dropped 4 bases and J dropped 5; count of bases not matched to a gene: 6. This CDR3 spans 16 amino acids. CDR3 in amino acids: CASSSRLAGGVETQYF. DNA of the CDR3: TGTGCCAGCAGCTCCAGACTAGCGGGAGGGGTGGAGACCCAGTACTTC. Using reference TRBV7-6 and TRBJ2-5 for the parts outside the CDR3, the full variable domain is GAGVSQSPRYKVTKRGQDVALRCDPISGHVSLYWYRQALGQGPEFLTYFNYEAQQDKSGLPNDRFSAERPEGSISTLTIQRTEQRDSAMYRCASSSRLAGGVETQYFGPGTRLLVL.

This clone was counted a single time. The J gene is TRBJ2-1, the V gene TRBV24-1, with 9 bases matching TRBD1. Trimming removed 7 bases from V and 4 bases from J; junction bases left unmatched: 10. The CDR3 runs 16 residues. CDR1 KGHDR and CDR2 SFDVKD come from the germline V gene. For the CDR3, the DNA is TGTGCCACCAGCGAGTTCGGACAGGGGTCTTACAATGAGCAGTTCTTC. Translating it yields CATSEFGQGSYNEQFF.

The chain recombines TRBV28 with TRBJ1-1; a possible D gene is TRBD1 (5 bases). The V end lost 8 bases, the J end lost 2 bases, and 6 bases lay between the germline ends. The germline CDR1 and CDR2 sequences are MDHEN and SYDVKM. The CDR3 is 11 residues long. The CDR3 region is CASGHNTEAFF. The CDR3 nucleotides are TGTGCCAGCGGACATAACACTGAAGCTTTCTTT. Variable domain in full (rest from reference TRBV28 and TRBJ1-1): DVKVTQSSRYLVKRTGEKVFLECVQDMDHENMFWYRQDPGLGLRLIYFSYDVKMKEKGDIPEGYSVSREKKERFSLILESASTNQTSMYLCASGHNTEAFFGQGTRLTVV.

V is TRBV27 and J is TRBJ2-2; D possibly corresponds to TRBD1 (6 bases). Per germline, CDR1 MNHEY and CDR2 SMNVEV (reference sequence). Trimming took off 6 bases at V and 7 bases at J, with 21 bases between the two ends. The CDR3 totals 16 residues. CDR3 region: CASRPNRERKGGELFF. For the CDR3, the DNA is TGTGCCAGCAGGCCAAACAGGGAGCGGAAGGGCGGGGAGCTGTTTTTT.

V is TRBV9 and J is TRBJ2-7, with TRBD1 matching over 10 bases. V lost 4 bases and J lost 5; bases outside the gene matches: 12. Germline CDR1 and CDR2: SGDLS and YYNGEE. CDR3 length: 16 residues. CDR3 sequence (DNA): TGTGCCAGCAGCCCAACGACAGGGGGCAGTAGCCACGAGCAGTACTTC. It is translated as CASSPTTGGSSHEQYF.

This CDR3 is CASSVAEGIEAFF. The CDR3 coding sequence is TGTGCCAGCAGCGTCGCCGAGGGGATTGAAGCTTTCTTT. V and J are TRBV9 and TRBJ1-1, with D tentatively TRBD1 (5 bases). This CDR3 has 13 residues. V was shortened by 2 bases and J by 7 bases, with 12 bases between the two germline ends. In germline, CDR1 is SGDLS, CDR2 YYNGEE. Complete variable domain (other parts from reference TRBV9 and TRBJ1-1): DSGVTQTPKHLITATGQRVTLRCSPRSGDLSVYWYQQSLDQGLQFLIQYYNGEERAKGNILERFSAQQFPDLHSELNLSSLELGDSALYFCASSVAEGIEAFFGQGTRLTVV.

The rearrangement links TRBV11-1 to TRBJ2-7, with TRBD1 as a possible D gene (6 bases). This CDR3 comprises 14 residues. The V gene's germline CDR1 is SGHAT and CDR2 FQDESV (reference sequence). V lost 2 bases to trimming and J lost 2 bases, with 10 bases between them. CDR3 residues: CASSLSTGPYEQYF. The CDR3 DNA reads TGTGCCAGCAGCTTAAGCACAGGGCCCTACGAGCAGTACTTC. The whole variable domain, remainder taken from reference TRBV11-1 and TRBJ2-7, is EAEVAQSPRYKITEKSQAVAFWCDPISGHATLYWYRQILGQGPELLVQFQDESVVDDSQLPKDRFSAERLKGVDSTLKIQPAELGDSAMYLCASSLSTGPYEQYFGPGTRLTVT.